The next 10 T cell receptor beta chains were all read from a single sample in a study of blood T cell repertoires in COVID-19. Repertoires were generated with immunoSEQ multiplex PCR, while TCRdb's copy carries only in-frame clones and drops some. The table includes under 200,000 clones, roughly 85% detected once. Sequenced: peripheral blood. The receptors come from a woman older than 75 with acute or convalescent COVID-19.

V usage is TRBV7-2 and J usage is TRBJ2-3, with TRBD1 matching 8 bases. This CDR3 region has 17 residues. Germline loops: CDR1 SGHTA, CDR2 FQGNSA. The trim removed 2 bases at V and 0 bases at J, leaving 7 bases unmatched. This chain's CDR3 is CASSLRLGQASTDTQYF. CDR3 nucleotides: TGTGCCAGCAGCTTACGCTTGGGACAGGCCAGCACAGATACGCAGTATTTT.

V usage is TRBV6-5 and J usage is TRBJ1-4; D remains unclear. CDR3 length: 13 residues. Trimming took 6 bases from V and 0 from J, leaving 5 bases between them. Per germline, CDR1 MNHEY and CDR2 SVGAGI. The CDR3 here is CASRATTNEKLFF. Here the CDR3 DNA reads TGTGCCAGCAGAGCCACAACTAATGAAAAACTGTTTTTT.

The V and J genes are TRBV30 and TRBJ1-6, with a tentative D call TRBD1 (6 bases). This CDR3 is 14 amino acids long. CDR1 and CDR2 (germline): GTSNPN, SVGIG (reference sequence). V shed 2 bases and J shed 3 bases, with 8 bases lying between them. The CDR3 loop reads CAWSRTDYNSPLHF. CDR3 coding DNA: TGTGCCTGGAGTCGGACAGACTATAATTCACCCCTCCACTTT.

The chain links TRBV28 to TRBJ2-5, with TRBD2 identical over 9 bases. Trimming at V came to 6 bases and at J to 1 base, leaving 12 bases not matched to a gene. There are 17 residues in the CDR3. Germline values: CDR1 MDHEN, CDR2 SYDVKM. This chain's CDR3 is CASRPSVGRGGQETQYF. Here the CDR3 DNA reads TGTGCCAGCAGGCCCTCGGTCGGGCGGGGGGGCCAAGAGACCCAGTACTTC.

The chain joins TRBV12-5 to TRBJ1-1; D is possibly TRBD1 (5 bases). From germline, CDR1 is LGHNT and CDR2 FRNRAP. V was shortened by 6 bases and J by 4 bases, with 15 bases between the two germline ends. The CDR3 sequence is 14 residues long. CDR3 in amino acids: CASGPSGTSTEAFF. The CDR3 coding sequence is TGTGCTAGTGGACCAAGCGGGACTTCCACTGAAGCTTTCTTT.

The rearrangement joins TRBV3-1 (or the pseudogene TRBV3-2) to TRBJ2-5, with D tentatively TRBD1 (5 bases). The CDR3 is made up of 13 amino acids. Germline-derived CDR1 and CDR2 are LGHDT and YNNKEL (reference sequence). The germline V and J ends were trimmed by 3 bases and 3 bases, with 8 bases remaining between them. The CDR3 sequence: CASSHAGKETQYF. CDR3 bases: TGTGCCAGCAGCCATGCAGGGAAAGAGACCCAGTACTTC.

J is TRBJ2-3 and V is TRBV11-3, with a possible D match to TRBD1 (6 bases). The ends were cut back, 5 bases at V and 2 bases at J, with 14 bases in the middle. CDR3 length: 15 amino acids. Germline V lookup: CDR1 SGHNT, CDR2 YENEEA. The CDR3 region has the DNA TGTGCCAGCAGCAGGGGGAGCGGCCTCACAGATACGCAGTATTTT. Its protein product is CASSRGSGLTDTQYF.

This rearrangement joins TRBV19 to TRBJ2-1, with D maybe TRBD1 (5 bases). This CDR3 has 16 residues. CDR1 is LNHDA and CDR2 is SQIVND in the germline V gene (reference sequence). Trimming took off 1 base at V and 6 bases at J, with 16 bases between the two ends. The CDR3 here is CASSIGVTAKFNEQFF. CDR3 nucleotides: TGTGCCAGTAGTATAGGGGTGACAGCCAAATTCAATGAGCAGTTCTTC.

This chain links TRBV19 with TRBJ1-2, with TRBD1 matching over 9 bases. Germline V gives CDR1 LNHDA, CDR2 SQIVND (reference sequence). The CDR3 is 15 residues long. J gave up 3 bases and V 0 bases, and 2 bases lay outside the gene matches. The CDR3: CASSIEDRGYYGYTF. The DNA of the CDR3 is TGTGCCAGTAGTATAGAGGACAGGGGCTACTATGGCTACACCTTC. Full variable domain (outside the CDR3, taken from reference TRBV19 and TRBJ1-2): DGGITQSPKYLFRKEGQNVTLSCEQNLNHDAMYWYRQDPGQGLRLIYYSQIVNDFQKGDIAEGYSVSREKKESFPLTVTSAQKNPTAFYLCASSIEDRGYYGYTFGSGTRLTVV.

In nucleotides, the CDR3 is TGTGCCAGTAGTTCGGGGGGCTCTGGGGCCAACGTCCTGACTTTC. Translation: CASSSGGSGANVLTF. The chain uses TRBV19 and TRBJ2-6; 7 bases map to TRBD2. Germline V CDR1 and CDR2: LNHDA, SQIVND (reference sequence). This CDR3 has 15 amino acids. V dropped 5 bases and J dropped 0; count of bases not matched to a gene: 1.